This T cell receptor (beta chain) was identified in a study of shared clonotypes between healthy human individuals. Every donor was a Caucasian adult from Nashville, Tennessee. Replicate PCRs run on sorted subsets employed 200 ng DNA, tens of thousands of T cell genomes. Produced via immunoSEQ multiplex PCR; TCRdb's table is partial and in-frame only. The repertoire holds about 1,500,000 clones, roughly 96% seen once, with approximately 1.1% in the top ten. Trimming took 5 bases from V and 6 from J, leaving 8 bases between them. This CDR3 has 12 residues. Per germline, CDR1 SEHNR and CDR2 FQNEAQ (reference sequence). Points from the study as a whole: In contrast to clonotypes shared by all four donors, non-shared clonotypes had lower generation probabilities. Sharing of clonotypes among donors was expected to vary with sequencing depth.

Details on this clone: What it recognizes is unknown.

The sequenced sample consisted of naive CD4+ T cells sorted from blood. Subset meaning: CD45RA+ positively selected. V and J are TRBV7-9 and TRBJ2-1; no clear D gene. This TCR came from a man aged 25-45 years in good health. This CDR3 is CASSLRPNEQFF. CDR3 in DNA: TGTGCCAGCAGCCTTAGGCCCAATGAGCAGTTCTTC. The full variable domain, its missing parts supplied by reference TRBV7-9 and TRBJ2-1, is DTGVSQNPRHKITKRGQNVTFRCDPISEHNRLYWYRQTLGQGPEFLTYFQNEAQLEKSRLLSDRFSAERPKGSFSTLEIQRTEQGDSAMYLCASSLRPNEQFFGPGTRLTVL.